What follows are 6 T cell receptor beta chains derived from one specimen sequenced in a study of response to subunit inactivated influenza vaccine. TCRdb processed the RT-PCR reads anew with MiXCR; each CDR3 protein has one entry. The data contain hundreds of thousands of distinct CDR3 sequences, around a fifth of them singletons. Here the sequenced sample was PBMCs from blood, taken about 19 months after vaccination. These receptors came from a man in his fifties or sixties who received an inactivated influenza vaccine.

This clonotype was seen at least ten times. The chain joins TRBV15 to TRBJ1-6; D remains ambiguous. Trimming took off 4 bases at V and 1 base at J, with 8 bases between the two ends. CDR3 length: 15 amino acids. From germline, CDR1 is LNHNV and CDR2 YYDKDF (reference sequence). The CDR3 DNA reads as TGTGCCACCAGCAAACGGGTTTCCTATAATTCACCCCTCCACTTT. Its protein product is CATSKRVSYNSPLHF.

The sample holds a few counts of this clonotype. CDR3 nucleotide sequence: TGCAGTGCCCCGACAGGGACGGGCTACGAGCAGTACTTC. Its protein product is CSAPTGTGYEQYF. This chain joins TRBV20-1 and TRBJ2-7, with TRBD1 matching over 7 bases. Losses at the gene ends were 6 bases for V and 3 bases for J; bases not matched to a gene: 8. Germline V gives CDR1 DFQATT, CDR2 SNEGSKA (reference sequence). This CDR3 contains 13 residues.

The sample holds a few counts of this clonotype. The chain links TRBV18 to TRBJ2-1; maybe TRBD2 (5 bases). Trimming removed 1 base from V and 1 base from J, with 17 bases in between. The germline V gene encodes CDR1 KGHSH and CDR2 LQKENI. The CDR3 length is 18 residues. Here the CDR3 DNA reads TGTGCCAGCTCACCACAGTTGCTGAGGGAAGGGTCCTACAATGAGCAGTTCTTC. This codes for CASSPQLLREGSYNEQFF.

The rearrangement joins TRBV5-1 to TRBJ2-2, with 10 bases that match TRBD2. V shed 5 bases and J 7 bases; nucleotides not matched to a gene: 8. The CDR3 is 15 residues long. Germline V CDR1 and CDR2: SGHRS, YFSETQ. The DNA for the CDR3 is TGCGCCAGCAGGCCTAGCGGGGGACCGGGCGGGGAGCTGTTTTTT. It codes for CASRPSGGPGGELFF.

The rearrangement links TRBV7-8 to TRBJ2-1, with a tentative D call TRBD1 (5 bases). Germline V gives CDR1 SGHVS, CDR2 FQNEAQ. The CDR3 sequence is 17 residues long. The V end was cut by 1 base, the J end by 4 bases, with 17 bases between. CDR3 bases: TGTGCCAGCAGCTTAGAAGGTGTCTCAACAGGATACAATGAGCAGTTCTTC. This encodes CASSLEGVSTGYNEQFF.

Here the CDR3 DNA reads TGTGCCAGCAGTGAACGAGGAGGTGGAGCTAATGAAAAACTGTTTTTT. Translated, it gives CASSERGGGANEKLFF. This chain joins TRBV6-1 and TRBJ1-4; the D is unclear. CDR1 is MNHNS and CDR2 is SASEGT in the germline V gene. V lost 2 bases and J lost 3, with 13 bases in between. This CDR3 is built from 16 residues.